Sequencing of this T cell receptor beta chain was carried out in a study of blood T cell repertoires in COVID-19. Study at large: From the United States, Italy and Spain came samples of acute and convalescent COVID-19. The cDNA or gDNA used as material had been derived from T cells, B-cell-depleted T cells, or PBMCs.

A single count supports this clone. Original methodology: Amplification of reference gene primers provided the estimated nucleated cell counts. Using immunoSEQ multiplex PCR, the repertoire was profiled, and TCRdb retains in-frame clones only, with some absent. D and trimming come from the DNA, and the V and J calls and clone size come from that table. The sample contains about 68,000 clones, 75% to 90% of which appear only once. CDR3 length: 12 residues. The junction had 6 bases not matched to a gene; V was cut back by 10 bases and J by 5 bases. Germline values: CDR1 MNHEY, CDR2 SVGAGI. The chain recombines TRBV6-5 with TRBJ1-1; 8 bases fit TRBD1. Sequenced material: peripheral blood. This TCR was sampled from a man aged 45-65 years with active COVID-19. The chain's CDR3 is CATGQGGTEAFF. CDR3 sequence (DNA): TGTGCCACAGGACAGGGAGGGACTGAAGCTTTCTTT.